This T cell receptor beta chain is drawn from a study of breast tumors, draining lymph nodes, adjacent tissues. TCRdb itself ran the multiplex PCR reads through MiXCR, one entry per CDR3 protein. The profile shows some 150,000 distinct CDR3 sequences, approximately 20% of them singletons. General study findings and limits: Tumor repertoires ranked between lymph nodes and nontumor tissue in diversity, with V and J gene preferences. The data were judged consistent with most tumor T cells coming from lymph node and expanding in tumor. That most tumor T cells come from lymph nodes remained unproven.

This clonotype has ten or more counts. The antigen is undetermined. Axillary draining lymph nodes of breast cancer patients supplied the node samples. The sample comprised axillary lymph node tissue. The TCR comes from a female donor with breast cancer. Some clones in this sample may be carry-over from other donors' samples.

CDR3: CASSTLAGLTDTQYF. In DNA form, the CDR3 reads TGTGCCAGCAGTACACTAGCGGGACTCACAGATACGCAGTATTTT. The chain links TRBV6-5 to TRBJ2-3, with 10 nucleotides matching TRBD2. The length of the CDR3 is 15 residues. V was pared by 5 bases and J by 2 bases, with 4 bases of the junction left unmatched. The germline gives CDR1 MNHEY, CDR2 SVGAGI.